Shown below are 2 T cell receptor beta chains from a single sample sequenced in a study of identical twins. TCRdb analysed the 5' RACE reads with MiXCR anew, one entry per CDR3 protein. The data show approximately 280,000 distinct CDR3 sequences, about 8% seen once. The same data also contributed to another study, on yellow fever vaccine responses in identical twins.

What was sequenced was memory (CD45RO+) T cells sorted from blood. These receptors originate from a woman aged 18-35 years in good health.

This clonotype has at least ten counts. The rearrangement uses TRBV7-9 and TRBJ2-5; 8 bases match TRBD2. The CDR3 runs 15 residues. V dropped 5 bases and J dropped 5; count of bases not matched to a gene: 10. Germline V gene lookup returns CDR1 SEHNR and CDR2 FQNEAQ (reference sequence). This chain's CDR3 is CASSALAGGLETQYF. The CDR3 DNA follows: TGTGCCAGCAGCGCGCTAGCGGGTGGCCTCGAGACCCAGTACTTC.

This clonotype was seen only a few times. This chain uses TRBV7-8 with TRBJ2-7, with TRBD2 identical over 15 bases. The V segment lost 1 base and the J segment 0 bases; nucleotides outside the gene matches: 4. The germline gives CDR1 SGHVS, CDR2 FQNEAQ. The CDR3 spans 18 residues. The CDR3 reads CASSLGTSGGASSYEQYV. CDR3 sequence (DNA): TGTGCCAGCAGCTTAGGGACTAGCGGGGGGGCGAGCTCCTACGAGCAGTACGTC.